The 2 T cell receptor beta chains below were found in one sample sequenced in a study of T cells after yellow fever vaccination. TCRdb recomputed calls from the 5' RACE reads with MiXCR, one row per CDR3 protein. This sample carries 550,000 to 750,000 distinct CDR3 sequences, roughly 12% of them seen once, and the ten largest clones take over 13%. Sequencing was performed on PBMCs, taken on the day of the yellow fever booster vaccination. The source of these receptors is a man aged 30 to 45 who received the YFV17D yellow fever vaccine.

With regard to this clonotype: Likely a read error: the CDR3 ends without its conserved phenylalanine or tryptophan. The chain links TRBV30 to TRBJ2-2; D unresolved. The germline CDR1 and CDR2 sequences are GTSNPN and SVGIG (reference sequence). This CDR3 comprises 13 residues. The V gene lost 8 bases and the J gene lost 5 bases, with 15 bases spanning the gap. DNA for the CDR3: TGTGCCCTTAACAAAGGTTCGACCGGGGAGCTGTTTATT. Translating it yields CALNKGSTGELFI.

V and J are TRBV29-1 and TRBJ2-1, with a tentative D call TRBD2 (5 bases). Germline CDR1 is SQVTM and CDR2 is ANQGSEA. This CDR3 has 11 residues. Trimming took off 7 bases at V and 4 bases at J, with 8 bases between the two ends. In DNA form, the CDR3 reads TGCAGCGGAGGGCGATACAATGAGCAGTTCTTC. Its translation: CSGGRYNEQFF.